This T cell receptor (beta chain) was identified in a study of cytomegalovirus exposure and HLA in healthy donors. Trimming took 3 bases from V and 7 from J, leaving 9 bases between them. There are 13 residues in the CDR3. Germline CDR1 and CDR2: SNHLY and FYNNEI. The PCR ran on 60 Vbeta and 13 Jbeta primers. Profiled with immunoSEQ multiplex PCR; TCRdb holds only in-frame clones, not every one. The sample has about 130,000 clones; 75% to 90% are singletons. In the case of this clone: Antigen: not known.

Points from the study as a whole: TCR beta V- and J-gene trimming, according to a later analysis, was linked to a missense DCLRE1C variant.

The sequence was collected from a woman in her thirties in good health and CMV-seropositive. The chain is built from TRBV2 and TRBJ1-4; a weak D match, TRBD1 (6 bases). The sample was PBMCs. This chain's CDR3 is CASSEWDTEKLFF. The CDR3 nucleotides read TGTGCCAGCAGTGAGTGGGACACTGAAAAACTGTTTTTT.